Listed below are T cell receptor beta chains from one sample, sequenced in a study of CD8 T cells in Susac syndrome. TCRdb analysed the immunoSEQ multiplex PCR reads with MiXCR anew, one entry per CDR3 protein. The sample contains a few hundred thousand distinct CDR3 sequences, roughly 96% of which appear only once. Sample: CD4+ T cells from PBMCs. The origin of the receptors is a human donor with multiple sclerosis. CDR3s include the opening cysteine and the closing phenylalanine or tryptophan. Each record gives: J gene, V gene, clone size, D gene, CDR3 protein, CDR3 DNA. The D gene is left open where the match is weak. Expanded clones are given a class, and other clones once, few, many or no size at all.

TRBJ2-6 | TRBV27 | - | - | CASSFRASGANVLTF | TGTGCCAGCAGTTTTAGGGCCTCTGGGGCCAACGTCCTGACTTTC
TRBJ2-1 | TRBV27 | - | - | CASSLSRGRHNEQFF | TGTGCCAGCAGTTTATCCCGGGGACGGCACAATGAGCAGTTCTTC
TRBJ1-2 | TRBV14 | - | - | CASSQQPQGGVGYTF | TGTGCCAGCAGCCAACAACCCCAGGGAGGTGTTGGCTACACCTTC
TRBJ2-3 | TRBV24-1 | - | - | CATSDQGLGTDTQYF | TGTGCCACCAGTGATCAAGGACTCGGCACAGATACGCAGTATTTT
TRBJ2-7 | TRBV30 | - | - | CAWSETYEQYF | TGTGCCTGGAGTGAAACCTACGAGCAGTACTTC
TRBJ1-2 | TRBV4-1 | - | TRBD1 | CASSLSGTEKGGYTF | TGCGCCAGCAGCCTGTCCGGGACAGAAAAGGGTGGCTACACCTTC
TRBJ2-5 | TRBV14 | few | - | CASSQVLETQYF | TGTGCCAGCAGCCAAGTTTTAGAGACCCAGTACTTC
TRBJ2-7 | TRBV3-1 | - | - | CASSRQPAGNEQYF | TGTGCCAGCAGCCGACAGCCAGCAGGGAACGAGCAGTACTTC
TRBJ2-7 | TRBV20-1 | - | TRBD2 | CSASGLAGATYEQYF | TGCAGTGCCTCCGGACTAGCGGGAGCGACCTACGAGCAGTACTTC
TRBJ2-1 | TRBV5-1 | - | - | CASSLGGFAYNEQFF | TGCGCCAGCAGCTTAGGAGGGTTCGCCTACAATGAGCAGTTCTTC
TRBJ2-2 | TRBV12-3/TRBV12-4 | - | TRBD1 | CASSLKGATGELFF | TGTGCCAGCAGCCTAAAGGGGGCCACCGGGGAGCTGTTTTTT
TRBJ1-2 | TRBV4-1 | - | TRBD1 | CASPGPRQGPYGYTF | TGCGCCAGCCCTGGACCTCGACAGGGTCCCTATGGCTACACCTTC
TRBJ1-1 | TRBV12-3/TRBV12-4 | - | - | CASSPGASGTEAFF | TGTGCCAGCAGCCCCGGGGCCTCGGGCACTGAAGCTTTCTTT
TRBJ1-1 | TRBV12-5 | - | - | CASGLEQITEAFF | TGTGCTAGTGGTTTGGAACAGATCACTGAAGCTTTCTTT
TRBJ2-5 | TRBV2 | - | - | CASSRAQGTQYF | TGTGCCAGCAGCAGGGCCCAGGGGACCCAGTACTTC
TRBJ2-1 | TRBV6-5 | - | TRBD2 | CASSSGLAGLQQFF | TGTGCCAGCAGTTCGGGACTAGCGGGGCTACAGCAGTTCTTC
TRBJ1-5 | TRBV2 | - | TRBD1 | CASSELGTGGHQPQHF | TGTGCCAGCAGTGAACTAGGGACAGGGGGCCATCAGCCCCAGCATTTT
TRBJ2-7 | TRBV7-2 | - | TRBD1 | CASRTGQGATYEQYF | TGTGCCAGCAGAACGGGACAGGGGGCCACCTACGAGCAGTACTTC
TRBJ2-1 | TRBV30 | - | TRBD2 | CAWSFRTSGNNEQFF | TGTGCCTGGAGTTTCAGGACTAGCGGTAACAATGAGCAGTTCTTC
TRBJ2-5 | TRBV12-5 | - | - | CASGLLETQYF | TGTGCTAGTGGTTTGTTGGAGACCCAGTACTTC
TRBJ2-3 | TRBV15 | - | TRBD2 | CATSRILSGRASDTQYF | TGTGCCACCAGCAGAATATTAAGCGGGAGGGCATCAGATACGCAGTATTTT
TRBJ2-7 | TRBV6-1 | - | - | CASSLAHTYEQYF | TGTGCCAGCAGTCTAGCGCACACCTACGAGCAGTACTTC
TRBJ1-5 | TRBV12-3/TRBV12-4 | - | TRBD1 | CASSTGVPLVSQPQHF | TGTGCCAGCAGTACAGGGGTCCCGCTCGTGAGTCAGCCCCAGCATTTT
TRBJ2-1 | TRBV20-1 | once | - | CSAEASAGARYNEQFF | TGCAGTGCGGAGGCGTCGGCGGGGGCTAGGTACAATGAGCAGTTCTTC
TRBJ1-1 | TRBV29-1 | - | - | CSVRDIEAFF | TGCAGCGTTAGGGACATTGAAGCTTTCTTT
TRBJ2-1 | TRBV20-1 | - | - | CSARARLSQLRNEQFF | TGCAGTGCTAGAGCACGACTAAGCCAACTGAGGAATGAGCAGTTCTTC
TRBJ1-1 | TRBV7-6 | - | - | CASSLEALPNTEAFF | TGTGCCAGCAGTTTAGAGGCCCTTCCGAACACTGAAGCTTTCTTT
TRBJ1-1 | TRBV12-3/TRBV12-4 | - | - | CASSLQTVNTEAFF | TGTGCCAGCAGCCTCCAGACAGTGAACACTGAAGCTTTCTTT
TRBJ2-3 | TRBV19 | - | - | CATAPVLAWDTQYF | TGTGCCACCGCACCGGTGCTCGCGTGGGATACGCAGTATTTT
TRBJ2-7 | TRBV23-1 | - | - | CASSQLATEMRFYEQYF | TGCGCCAGCAGTCAATTGGCGACTGAAATGCGCTTCTACGAGCAGTACTTC
TRBJ2-1 | TRBV7-2 | - | - | CASSFRQEQFF | TGTGCCAGCAGCTTTAGGCAAGAGCAGTTCTTC